The entry below describes one TCR beta chain. What this receptor recognizes is not known. Base qualities are not provided; no much larger clone lies one nucleotide away. The sample originates from a study of CD8 T cells in ankylosing spondylitis (dated by TCRdb to the late 2010s). General notes on the study: The study set out to find disease-linked TCR variants by profiling T cell receptor beta repertoires in ankylosing spondylitis patients and healthy donors. In total, the full study cohort was made up of nearly 110 healthy donors and 25 to 30 ankylosing spondylitis patients. Peripheral blood was sampled, and synovial fluid was also collected from ankylosing spondylitis patients.

The study at large found these results: A TCR beta motif made up of fewer than 10 highly homologous amino acid variants appeared to be characteristic of blood from ankylosing spondylitis patients. The disease-linked clones showed a CD8+ phenotype and occurred at relatively low frequencies in peripheral blood. Some TCR beta motif variants had previously been reported in synovial fluid and blood of reactive arthritis patients, which suggested common disease-initiation mechanisms. According to the report, matched synovial fluid samples from ankylosing spondylitis patients were significantly enriched for the disease-linked clones.

TCRdb shows the sequencer as Illumina HiSeq 2500. TCR beta libraries were prepared by quantitative 5'-RACE with molecular barcodes. The study's processing was this. A new computational method based on a probabilistic model of VDJ rearrangement was used to identify disease-linked TCR variants. The public reads were reanalyzed by TCRdb: fastp trimming at Q25, MiXCR alignment, in-frame beta chains only. Rows merge per CDR3 protein into single entries with the most common DNA and genes. TCRdb, not the original authors, processed these V and J calls. The sample table shows approximately 540,000 distinct CDR3 sequences, and roughly 13% are seen once. Clones ranked in the top ten supply approximately 6.3% of the sample. From its cysteine to its phenylalanine, the CDR3 spans 14 amino acids. Just the 42-base CDR3 DNA is kept, in frame starting at base 1. Trimming takes 2 bases from V and 2 bases from J, and the germline ends sit 6 bases apart. Reading the germline V gene (reference sequence) gives CDR1 LGHDT and CDR2 YNNKEL.

The source of this sequence is a male donor with ankylosing spondylitis. The chain uses TRBV3-1 and TRBJ2-2; there is no confident call for the D gene. Material: blood, either unsorted or a sorted T cell fraction (not recorded which). The nucleotides are TGTGCCAGCAGCCAAATAGATAACACCGGGGAGCTGTTTTTT. Its product reads: CASSQIDNTGELFF.